This T cell receptor beta chain comes out of a study of T-cell memory formation after mild COVID-19. For the study at large: Among the donors, TCR clusters were largely specific to each donor. Whole-study findings and limits: The main location of contracting CD4+ clones was CM and EM, and that of contracting CD8+ clones was EMRA. A subset of responding clones appeared in pre-infection memory, suggesting cross-reactive memory joined.

The CDR3 consists of 17 residues. Looked up from germline, CDR1 is GTSNPN and CDR2 is SVGIG (reference sequence). V was clipped by 1 base and J by 1 base, with 16 bases between them. A single record per CDR3 protein comes from TCRdb applying MiXCR to the 5' RACE reads. The sample yields roughly 620,000 distinct CDR3 sequences, about a sixth seen once. Remarks on this clonotype: Its antigen is not identified.

V and J are TRBV30 and TRBJ2-2; possible D gene TRBD2, 5 bases. This TCR was sampled from an adult woman who had mild COVID-19 (a few samples of this study predate the infection). Cell type and time point are not known. The sample was PBMCs or a T cell subset sorted from them (not recorded which). In DNA, the CDR3 is TGTGCCTGGAGTGACTGGTTCCACGGGGAGAACACCGGGGAGCTGTTTTTT. It codes for CAWSDWFHGENTGELFF.